The T cell receptor (beta chain) under discussion was sequenced for a study of cytomegalovirus exposure and HLA in healthy donors. Clones were sequenced by immunoSEQ multiplex PCR, and TCRdb holds only the in-frame ones, with some missing. The sample contains 100,000 to 150,000 clones, around nine tenths of which appear only once. Trimming left V 1 base short and J 5 bases short, with 6 bases between. The germline gives CDR1 SGHTA, CDR2 FQGTGA. The CDR3 contains 13 residues. This clone was seen a single time. Material for sequencing was PBMCs. The chain employs TRBV7-3 and TRBJ2-1; D is unresolved. The sequence was collected from a young woman in good health and CMV-seronegative. This chain's CDR3 is CASSLSQDNEQFF. The CDR3 DNA reads as TGTGCCAGCAGCTTAAGCCAGGACAATGAGCAGTTCTTC. Full variable domain (remainder filled in from reference TRBV7-3 and TRBJ2-1): GAGVSQTPSNKVTEKGKYVELRCDPISGHTALYWYRQSLGQGPEFLIYFQGTGAADDSGLPNDRFFAVRPEGSVSTLKIQRTERGDSAVYLCASSLSQDNEQFFGPGTRLTVL.